Presented here are 12 T cell receptor beta chains from one specimen sequenced in a study of cytomegalovirus exposure and HLA in healthy donors. The PCR contained 60 Vbeta and 13 Jbeta primers. The method was immunoSEQ multiplex PCR; TCRdb's version includes in-frame clones alone and lacks a portion of them. The sample lists 100,000 or so clones, 83% seen once, with 6.1% in the top ten. The specimen was PBMCs. Receptors were obtained from a man younger than 35 in good health and CMV-seronegative.

This clone was recorded only once. In DNA form, the CDR3 reads TGTGCCAGCTTACGGGACACTGAAGCTTTCTTT. Amino acid sequence: CASLRDTEAFF. This chain joins TRBV5-4 and TRBJ1-1; no definite D call. The CDR3 contains 11 residues. Germline loops: CDR1 SGHNT, CDR2 YYREEE (reference sequence). V lost 7 bases and J lost 3, with 7 bases in between. Filled out from reference TRBV5-4 and TRBJ1-1, the complete variable domain reads ETGVTQSPTHLIKTRGQQVTLRCSSQSGHNTVSWYQQALGQGPQFIFQYYREEENGRGNFPPRFSGLQFPNYSSELNVNALELDDSALYLCASLRDTEAFFGQGTRLTVV.

The CDR3 region has the DNA TGTGCCAGCAGCGTAGATCCAGGAACAGATACGCAGTATTTT. Amino acids: CASSVDPGTDTQYF. This chain uses TRBV9 with TRBJ2-3, with D hard to call. Trimming cost V 0 bases and J 3 bases, with 8 bases left between them. The length of the CDR3 is 14 residues. Germline values: CDR1 SGDLS, CDR2 YYNGEE.

This rearrangement joins TRBV2 to TRBJ1-2; TRBD1 matches 7 bases. Germline V gene lookup returns CDR1 SNHLY and CDR2 FYNNEI. Trimming removed 8 bases from V and 3 bases from J; junction bases left unmatched: 9. The CDR3 has 14 residues. The CDR3 DNA follows: TGTGCCAGCGCATTAGAAGGACAGGACTATGGCTACACCTTC. Protein: CASALEGQDYGYTF.

The chain combines TRBV10-3 with TRBJ2-7, with D unresolved. The length of the CDR3 is 17 residues. Germline-derived CDR1 and CDR2 are ENHRY and SYGVKD. V was trimmed by 4 bases and J by 0 bases, leaving 19 bases between them. The CDR3 reads CAISGAVQYPSSYEQYF. CDR3 in DNA: TGTGCCATCAGTGGGGCCGTTCAATACCCAAGCTCCTACGAGCAGTACTTC.

V and J are TRBV11-2 and TRBJ1-2; D call uncertain. The CDR3 runs 13 residues. The germline V gene encodes CDR1 SGHAT and CDR2 FQNNGV. Trimming took 1 base from V and 3 from J, leaving 6 bases between them. Here the CDR3 reads CASSLAPDYGYTF. The CDR3 DNA follows: TGTGCCAGCAGCTTAGCTCCTGACTATGGCTACACCTTC.

V is TRBV11-3 and J is TRBJ2-5; TRBD2 agrees at 8 bases. The CDR3 is 14 amino acids. Per the germline V gene, CDR1 is SGHNT and CDR2 is YENEEA. After removal of 5 bases from V and 5 bases from J, the junction contained 7 bases not matched to a gene. The CDR3 sequence is CASSRQREPETQYF. The CDR3 DNA is TGTGCCAGCAGCCGTCAGCGGGAGCCTGAGACCCAGTACTTC.

This chain uses TRBV10-3 with TRBJ1-5, with D unclear. Looked up from germline, CDR1 is ENHRY and CDR2 is SYGVKD. The CDR3 runs 13 residues. Trimming pared 3 bases from V and 2 bases from J, leaving 5 bases between. The CDR3 nucleotides read TGTGCCATCAGTGACACAGGCAATCAGCCCCAGCATTTT. It yields the protein CAISDTGNQPQHF.

The chain employs TRBV2 and TRBJ1-2; 7 positions match TRBD1. Losses at the gene ends were 5 bases for V and 0 bases for J; bases not matched to a gene: 6. The CDR3 covers 15 residues. Germline CDR1 reads SNHLY; CDR2 reads FYNNEI. CDR3 DNA sequence: TGTGCCAGCAGTCTTACAGGGGATACTAACTATGGCTACACCTTC. Translation: CASSLTGDTNYGYTF.

V is TRBV7-2 and J is TRBJ1-2; 7 nucleotides align to TRBD1. The CDR3 contains 15 residues. The ends lost 3 bases at V and 8 bases at J; junction bases unmatched: 12. Germline V gene lookup returns CDR1 SGHTA and CDR2 FQGNSA. The CDR3 bases are TGTGCCAGCAGCTTGGAGGCGGAGGGGGCGCAAGGCTACACCTTC. It codes for CASSLEAEGAQGYTF. Full variable domain (rest looked up from reference TRBV7-2 and TRBJ1-2): GAGVSQSPSNKVTEKGKDVELRCDPISGHTALYWYRQSLGQGLEFLIYFQGNSAPDKSGLPSDRFSAERTGGSVSTLTIQRTQQEDSAVYLCASSLEAEGAQGYTFGSGTRLTVV.

The V gene is TRBV4-2, the J gene TRBJ1-5; 8 nucleotides match TRBD1. The CDR3 length is 15 residues. V dropped 0 bases and J dropped 9; count of bases not matched to a gene: 7. Germline V CDR1 and CDR2: LGHNA, YNFKEQ. The chain's CDR3 is CASSQDKTGDRPQHF. The CDR3 nucleotides read TGTGCCAGCAGCCAAGATAAGACAGGGGATCGGCCCCAGCATTTT.

This clone was observed a few times. The J gene is TRBJ1-1, the V gene TRBV4-2; 7 bases line up with TRBD1. Germline V gene data show CDR1 as LGHNA and CDR2 as YNFKEQ. V gave up 4 bases and J gave up 5 bases; unmatched junction bases: 10. The length of the CDR3 is 15 residues. This CDR3 reads CASSPNDREITEAFF. DNA for the CDR3: TGTGCCAGCAGCCCTAATGACAGGGAGATAACTGAAGCTTTCTTT.

The V call is TRBV9, the J call TRBJ2-3; D may be TRBD2 (5 bases). The CDR3 loop spans 17 amino acids. Germline CDR1 and CDR2: SGDLS and YYNGEE. The V and J ends lost 4 bases and 2 bases respectively, with 20 bases between them. CDR3 nucleotides: TGTGCCAGCAGCTTAGCGACGGTTAGAGCGGACACAGATACGCAGTATTTT. Its translation: CASSLATVRADTDTQYF.